What follows are 32 T cell receptor beta chains derived from one specimen sequenced in a study of patients and donors after allogeneic stem cell transplantation. TCRdb re-analysed the RT-PCR reads in MiXCR, keeping a single row per CDR3 protein. The sample consists of some 960,000 distinct CDR3 sequences, roughly 18% of them appearing once. Sequenced sample: blood, either unsorted or a sorted T cell fraction (not recorded which). These TCRs come from a human donor who was either an allogeneic HSCT recipient or a stem cell or donor lymphocyte infusion donor (not recorded which). It is not recorded whose cells these are; they may come from a transplant donor.

V and J are TRBV2 and TRBJ2-7; D perhaps matches TRBD2 (6 bases). Germline assignment: CDR1 SNHLY and CDR2 FYNNEI. V dropped 6 bases and J dropped 7 bases, with 16 bases sitting between them. The CDR3 consists of 13 residues. The CDR3 DNA reads as TGTGCCAGCAGCGCGGGACCACCGGGGGAGCAGTACTTC. Translated, it gives CASSAGPPGEQYF.

This chain uses TRBV4-1 with TRBJ2-5; D not resolved. Trimming pared 4 bases from V and 2 bases from J, leaving 17 bases between. CDR3 length: 16 residues. Per the germline V gene, CDR1 is MGHRA and CDR2 is YSYEKL. CDR3: CASSPLARRFQETQYF. CDR3 sequence (DNA): TGCGCCAGCAGCCCCTTAGCCCGTCGGTTTCAAGAGACCCAGTACTTC.

V is TRBV9 and J is TRBJ1-3; no firm D call. The germline CDR1 and CDR2 sequences are SGDLS and YYNGEE. The V end was cut by 1 base, the J end by 1 base, with 12 bases between. This CDR3 has 16 amino acids. CDR3 DNA: TGTGCCAGCAGCGTATCGTCCGGGAGGTCTGGAAACACCATATATTTT. Amino acid sequence: CASSVSSGRSGNTIYF.

The chain carries TRBV10-3 and TRBJ2-1, with 11 bases aligning to TRBD2. In germline, CDR1 is ENHRY, CDR2 SYGVKD. J lost 9 bases, V lost 2 bases, and 3 bases had no gene match. This CDR3 region has 14 residues. The CDR3 spells CAISEPSGRSEQFF. The DNA of the CDR3 is TGTGCCATCAGTGAGCCTAGCGGGAGGTCTGAGCAGTTCTTC.

This clonotype was seen ten or more times. This chain links TRBV10-3 with TRBJ2-3; 10 nucleotides match TRBD2. Germline-derived CDR1 and CDR2 are ENHRY and SYGVKD. Trimming took 3 bases from V and 6 from J; bases not matched to a gene: 12. The CDR3 totals 17 residues. CDR3 sequence (DNA): TGTGCCATCAGTGACGCAAGAACTAGCGGGGTTTCGGATACGCAGTATTTT. It codes for CAISDARTSGVSDTQYF.

This clonotype has more than one count but fewer than ten. V and J are TRBV29-1 and TRBJ2-7; no clear D. V dropped 0 bases and J dropped 4 bases, with 10 bases sitting between them. CDR1 and CDR2 from the germline V gene are SQVTM and ANQGSEA. This CDR3 is 13 amino acids long. CDR3 in amino acids: CSVEDTTLYEQYF. CDR3 nucleotide sequence: TGCAGCGTTGAAGATACCACTCTTTACGAGCAGTACTTC.

The chain joins TRBV11-1 to TRBJ2-2; 13 nucleotides match TRBD2. CDR3 length equals 19 residues. Germline CDR1 SGHAT, CDR2 FQDESV (reference sequence). J gave up 1 base and V 5 bases, and 10 bases lay outside the gene matches. Written as DNA, the CDR3 is TGTGCCAGCAGCCCCCCGGGACTAGCGGGGCGATTGAACACCGGGGAGCTGTTTTTT. Protein product: CASSPPGLAGRLNTGELFF.

This clonotype has more than one count but fewer than ten. This sequence joins TRBV15 and TRBJ2-3, with 7 bases identical to TRBD1. CDR3 length equals 16 residues. V lost 6 bases to trimming and J lost 0 bases; unmatched junction nucleotides: 9. Germline CDR1 LNHNV, CDR2 YYDKDF (reference sequence). The CDR3 sequence is CATSVGQGDSTDTQYF. The CDR3 DNA follows: TGTGCCACCAGTGTGGGGCAGGGGGACAGCACAGATACGCAGTATTTT.

This clonotype was seen many times. The chain couples TRBV12-3 or TRBV12-4 to TRBJ1-2; no clear D. V lost 3 bases and J lost 3, with 5 bases in between. CDR3 length: 12 residues. CDR3 DNA: TGTGCCAGCAGTTTCTCTGACTATGGCTACACCTTC. Amino acids: CASSFSDYGYTF.

The table lists this clonotype with a few counts. The chain recombines TRBV4-3 with TRBJ2-3, with 7 bases identical to TRBD1. With 4 bases clipped from V and 2 bases from J, the junction kept 9 bases outside the gene matches. This CDR3 spans 16 amino acids. The germline CDR1 and CDR2 sequences are LGHNA and YSLEER. CDR3 in amino acids: CASSPRTGLLTDTQYF. The DNA of the CDR3 is TGCGCCAGCAGCCCAAGGACAGGACTCCTCACAGATACGCAGTATTTT.

In its sample, this clonotype was seen a few times. The J gene is TRBJ1-1, the V gene TRBV7-2; no reliable D call. V shed 1 base and J shed 2 bases, with 11 bases lying between them. CDR1 and CDR2 from the germline V gene are SGHTA and FQGNSA. This CDR3 contains 15 residues. The CDR3 bases are TGTGCCAGCAGCTTAGTCACCACTACCAACACTGAAGCTTTCTTT. This codes for CASSLVTTTNTEAFF.

V gene TRBV5-5 combines with J gene TRBJ1-2, with D maybe TRBD1 (5 bases). The V gene lost 4 bases and the J gene lost 3 bases, with 10 bases spanning the gap. This CDR3 has 13 residues. Germline CDR1 is SGHKS and CDR2 is YYEKEE (reference sequence). In DNA form, the CDR3 reads TGTGCCAGCAGCGTGACAGTTTACTATGGCTACACCTTC. It specifies CASSVTVYYGYTF.

This clonotype came up a few times. The V call is TRBV12-3 or TRBV12-4, the J call TRBJ2-7, with D possibly matching TRBD2 (5 bases). V was cut by 1 base and J by 5 bases, with 15 bases left in between. This CDR3 has 15 amino acids. The CDR3, as DNA: TGTGCCAGCAGTTTAGGTCCCCTGTCCGGGGACGAGCAGTACTTC. Amino acids: CASSLGPLSGDEQYF.

This chain connects TRBV29-1 to TRBJ2-1, with TRBD2 matching 10 bases. V shed 7 bases, J shed 3 bases, and the junction held 15 bases outside the gene matches. The germline gives CDR1 SQVTM, CDR2 ANQGSEA. The CDR3 is 17 residues long. CDR3 DNA: TGCAGCGGCATACCCTCCTCTAGCGGGAGCATCTACAATGAGCAGTTCTTC. This translates into CSGIPSSSGSIYNEQFF.

This clonotype came up many times. The CDR3 here is CSVEIGRGNEQFF. The DNA for the CDR3 is TGCAGCGTTGAAATTGGGCGGGGCAATGAGCAGTTCTTC. This chain links TRBV29-1 with TRBJ2-1; tentatively, D is TRBD2 (6 bases). Trimming removed 2 bases from V and 6 bases from J, with 11 bases in between. Germline V lookup: CDR1 SQVTM, CDR2 ANQGSEA. The CDR3 is 13 residues long.

This clonotype was seen only a few times. V usage is TRBV12-3 or TRBV12-4 and J usage is TRBJ1-2; D is perhaps TRBD1 (6 bases). The V end was cut by 3 bases, the J end by 2 bases, with 10 bases between. This CDR3 is built from 14 residues. CDR3 sequence (DNA): TGTGCCAGCAGTTTCGGACAGACGAACTATGGCTACACCTTC. It yields the protein CASSFGQTNYGYTF.

This clonotype was observed a few times. The chain links TRBV15 to TRBJ2-1; TRBD2 matches at 12 bases. V shed 5 bases, J shed 3 bases, and the junction held 2 bases outside the gene matches. Germline values: CDR1 LNHNV, CDR2 YYDKDF (reference sequence). The CDR3 has 15 amino acids. CDR3 region: CATSELAGGYNEQFF. The CDR3 DNA reads TGTGCCACCAGCGAACTAGCGGGGGGCTACAATGAGCAGTTCTTC. The full variable domain, its missing parts supplied by reference TRBV15 and TRBJ2-1, is DAMVIQNPRYQVTQFGKPVTLSCSQTLNHNVMYWYQQKSSQAPKLLFHYYDKDFNNEADTPDNFQSRRPNTSFCFLDIRSPGLGDTAMYLCATSELAGGYNEQFFGPGTRLTVL.

The chain is built from TRBV15 and TRBJ2-5, with D possibly TRBD1 on 5 matching bases. This CDR3 is built from 14 residues. Trimming took 9 bases from V and 3 from J, leaving 17 bases between them. Per the germline V gene, CDR1 is LNHNV and CDR2 is YYDKDF (reference sequence). The CDR3 DNA reads as TGTGCCACTAAAGGGGTCGCATTCGAAGAGACCCAGTACTTC. This encodes CATKGVAFEETQYF.

There are a few counts of this clonotype. CDR3 sequence reads: CASSQDGGASYF. The CDR3 bases are TGTGCCAGCAGCCAAGATGGGGGGGCTTCGTACTTC. The chain is built from TRBV4-2 and TRBJ2-7; D may be TRBD2 (7 bases). This CDR3 has 12 residues. Germline CDR1 reads LGHNA; CDR2 reads YNFKEQ. Trimming shortened V by 0 bases and J by 12 bases, and 12 bases separated the two germline ends.

This chain connects TRBV9 to TRBJ2-1; D may be TRBD2 (5 bases). Trimming cost V 0 bases and J 9 bases, with 19 bases left between them. CDR3 length: 16 amino acids. Germline V gene lookup returns CDR1 SGDLS and CDR2 YYNGEE. CDR3 DNA: TGTGCCAGCAGCGTAGCTAACGACTACCAGTATGGTGAGCAGTTCTTC. Encoded protein: CASSVANDYQYGEQFF.

The V and J genes are TRBV6-5 and TRBJ2-1; 10 bases line up with TRBD2. Per germline, CDR1 MNHEY and CDR2 SVGAGI. V dropped 4 bases and J dropped 5; count of bases not matched to a gene: 5. The CDR3 length is 15 residues. CDR3 sequence (DNA): TGTGCCAGCAGTTCCGTAGCGGGAGGTAACAATGAGCAGTTCTTC. As protein: CASSSVAGGNNEQFF.

The chain recombines TRBV6-1 with TRBJ1-1, with D unresolved. V lost 6 bases to trimming and J lost 1 base, with 24 bases between them. The CDR3 has 18 amino acids. Germline CDR1 MNHNS, CDR2 SASEGT. For the CDR3, the DNA is TGTGCCAGCAGCCTTTTCCTCCGACTCGGGAGCGGGAACACTGAAGCTTTCTTT. It yields the protein CASSLFLRLGSGNTEAFF.

There are many counts of this clonotype. This sequence joins TRBV12-3 or TRBV12-4 and TRBJ1-1, with D perhaps TRBD1 (6 bases). The V end lost 3 bases, the J end lost 4 bases, and 12 bases lay between the germline ends. This CDR3 contains 14 residues. CDR3 DNA sequence: TGTGCCAGCAGTTTGGGGGGGCGGGTCACTGAAGCTTTCTTT. It codes for CASSLGGRVTEAFF.

This clonotype showed up many times. The chain carries TRBV2 and TRBJ2-7, with no clear D. The CDR3 extends over 11 amino acids. V lost 8 bases and J 2 bases, leaving 7 bases between the germline ends. The V gene's germline CDR1 is SNHLY and CDR2 FYNNEI. CDR3 protein: CASGLTYEQYF. The CDR3 DNA follows: TGTGCCAGCGGCCTTACCTACGAGCAGTACTTC.

This chain joins TRBV12-3 or TRBV12-4 and TRBJ1-2; D remains ambiguous. The V gene lost 1 base and the J gene lost 8 bases, with 20 bases spanning the gap. The CDR3 is 16 residues long. For the CDR3, the DNA is TGTGCCAGCAGTTTAGGACCCGTGGATCCCCATCCCGGCTACACCTTC. The encoded protein is CASSLGPVDPHPGYTF.

This clonotype was found a few times. The CDR3 here is CASMGTSGENSYEQYF. Here the CDR3 DNA reads TGTGCCAGCATGGGGACTAGCGGCGAAAATAGCTACGAGCAGTACTTC. The chain joins TRBV21-1 to TRBJ2-7; TRBD2 is taken as the D call from the table, unchecked against the DNA. TRBV21-1 is tagged as a pseudogene. The length of the CDR3 is 16 residues.

Only a few counts were recorded for this clonotype. V and J are TRBV25-1 and TRBJ2-3, with D tentatively TRBD1 (6 bases). The V end lost 9 bases, the J end lost 5 bases, and 27 bases lay between the germline ends. The germline V gene has CDR1 MGHDK and CDR2 SYGVNS. The CDR3 length is 17 residues. CDR3 region: CARGETNGTPRGDTQYF. CDR3 nucleotide sequence: TGTGCCAGAGGCGAGACCAACGGGACACCGAGGGGAGATACGCAGTATTTT.

This sequence joins TRBV27 and TRBJ2-2; tentatively, D is TRBD1 (5 bases). CDR1 and CDR2 (germline): MNHEY, SMNVEV (reference sequence). The length of the CDR3 is 16 residues. Between the trimmed V and J ends, which lost 5 bases and 0 bases, there was a span of 13 bases. The CDR3 DNA follows: TGTGCCAGCAGTCCATTGGGGCAGTCGAACACCGGGGAGCTGTTTTTT. Translated: CASSPLGQSNTGELFF.

The gene calls are TRBV28 and TRBJ2-3; D is uncertain. The V end was cut by 2 bases, the J end by 5 bases, with 17 bases between. The CDR3 contains 16 residues. Germline V gives CDR1 MDHEN, CDR2 SYDVKM. CDR3 sequence: CASSLRTLSHRDTQYF. CDR3 nucleotides: TGTGCCAGCAGTTTAAGAACGTTATCCCACCGAGATACGCAGTATTTT.

This chain uses TRBV20-1 with TRBJ2-7; TRBD1 matches at 8 bases. Germline CDR1 DFQATT, CDR2 SNEGSKA (reference sequence). The CDR3 runs 14 residues. Trimming removed 2 bases from V and 1 base from J; junction bases left unmatched: 4. The CDR3 sequence: CSARRRTGSYEQYF. In DNA form, the CDR3 reads TGCAGTGCTAGACGGAGGACAGGGTCCTACGAGCAGTACTTC.

This clonotype came up a few times. CDR3 region: CASSQGGLAGETQYF. The CDR3 DNA reads as TGCGCCAGCAGCCAAGGCGGACTAGCGGGAGAGACCCAGTACTTC. The chain has TRBV4-1 and TRBJ2-5; 11 nucleotides agree with TRBD2. The CDR3 is 15 residues long. The germline V gene has CDR1 MGHRA and CDR2 YSYEKL. Trimming at V came to 1 base and at J to 4 bases, leaving 2 bases not matched to a gene.

The rearrangement links TRBV2 to TRBJ1-1; no firm D call. There are 14 residues in the CDR3. Trimming cost V 5 bases and J 1 base, with 11 bases left between them. Germline V gives CDR1 SNHLY, CDR2 FYNNEI. The DNA for the CDR3 is TGTGCCAGCAGTCGCTTGCCAGGGAACACTGAAGCTTTCTTT. Its protein product is CASSRLPGNTEAFF.